The clone carrying this T cell receptor (beta chain) came up many times. Antigen: not known. The data are from a study of identical twins. MiXCR was run by TCRdb on the 5' RACE reads, yielding one entry per CDR3 protein. The table lists a few hundred thousand distinct CDR3 sequences, 9.6% of them singletons. V lost 5 bases, J lost 1 base, and 9 bases stayed unmatched. CDR1 and CDR2 (germline): MNHEY, SVGEGT. The CDR3 is 18 amino acids. Study results and caveats: Models, which agreed with sharing between unrelated individuals, nonetheless underestimated the out-of-frame TCR alpha sharing seen in monozygotic twins. High-abundance cord blood beta clonotypes had fewer insertions; memory repertoires showed none.

Another study also made use of these data, one on yellow fever vaccine responses in identical twins. According to that study: Among the twins, the vaccine T cell response reportedly seemed partly convergent and partly personalized.

The clonotype comes from a woman in her late teens or twenties in good health. The sequencing input was PBMCs. The chain carries TRBV6-2 or TRBV6-3 and TRBJ2-6, with 9 bases lining up with TRBD1. In DNA, the CDR3 is TGTGCCAGCAGTACCTTGGGACAGGGAGTATCTGGGGCCAACGTCCTGACTTTC. Residues: CASSTLGQGVSGANVLTF.